This TCR beta chain was recovered during a study of blood T cell repertoires in COVID-19. This clone has more than one count but fewer than ten. Germline CDR1 MGHRA, CDR2 YSYEKL. This CDR3 has 16 amino acids. V gave up 0 bases and J gave up 5 bases, with 17 bases separating them. Assay used: immunoSEQ multiplex PCR; TCRdb lists only in-frame clones, some missing. In the table there are about 140,000 clones, approximately 90% of which are singletons. The chain combines TRBV4-1 with TRBJ2-7; the D gene is possibly TRBD2 (6 bases). The origin of this receptor is a human donor with COVID-19, enrolled during active disease. The donor label of this sample is uncertain. Sequencing used peripheral blood. CDR3 loop: CASSQDSGEEVHEQYF. For the CDR3, the DNA is TGCGCCAGCAGCCAAGATTCGGGGGAAGAGGTGCACGAGCAGTACTTC.